The T cell receptor beta chain described here comes from a study of blood T cells in healthy people across ages. Combining a sample-barcoded 5' primer with a J-beta primer mix, a second PCR ran for about 7 to 11 cycles. Paired-end reads containing CDR3 totaled no fewer than 2.5 million for each sample. TCRdb reprocessed the 5' RACE reads with MiXCR, giving one entry per CDR3 protein. The data hold about 970,000 distinct CDR3 sequences, with 51% observed a single time. This clonotype occurred a few times. What it binds is not known. Study-wide results and caveats: Roughly linear declines in TCR beta diversity per million T cells occurred with age.

This CDR3 contains 13 residues. Germline loops: CDR1 MNHEY, CDR2 SVGAGI. The ends were cut back, 3 bases at V and 5 bases at J, with 10 bases in the middle. What was sequenced was blood. J is TRBJ1-1 and V is TRBV6-5; D not certain. The clonotype was recovered from a woman aged 55-75 years in good health. The CDR3 region is CASSYRRMTEAFF. DNA for the CDR3: TGTGCCAGCAGTTATCGACGGATGACTGAAGCTTTCTTT.